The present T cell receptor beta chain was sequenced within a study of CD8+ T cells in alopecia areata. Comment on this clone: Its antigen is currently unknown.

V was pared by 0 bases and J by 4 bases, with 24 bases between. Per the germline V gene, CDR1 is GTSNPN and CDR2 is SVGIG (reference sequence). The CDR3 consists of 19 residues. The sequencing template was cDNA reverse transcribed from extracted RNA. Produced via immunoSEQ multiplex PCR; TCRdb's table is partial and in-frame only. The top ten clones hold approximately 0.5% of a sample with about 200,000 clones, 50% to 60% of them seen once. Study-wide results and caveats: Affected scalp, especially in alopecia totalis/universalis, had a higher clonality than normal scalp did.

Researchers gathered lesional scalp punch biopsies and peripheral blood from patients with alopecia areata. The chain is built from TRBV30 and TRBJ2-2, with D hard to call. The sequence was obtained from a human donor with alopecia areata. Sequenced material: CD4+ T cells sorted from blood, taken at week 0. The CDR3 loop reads CAWSVSGVLRRKSTGELFF. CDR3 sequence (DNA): TGTGCCTGGAGTGTATCCGGAGTTTTGAGGAGAAAATCCACCGGGGAGCTGTTTTTT.